Each of the 24 T cell receptor beta chains below was sequenced from the same sample in a study of T-cell reconstitution after alpha-beta-depleted transplantation in children (dated by TCRdb to between 2015 and 2016). Libraries were built with PCR. TCRdb records Illumina HiSeq 2500 as the sequencer. TCR libraries were prepared with molecular barcoding, using unique molecular identifiers to normalize TCRbeta repertoire quantification. TCRdb reanalyzed the raw reads on its own, using fastp at Q25 for trimming and MiXCR for clone calling, and kept in-frame beta chains. Every entry covers one CDR3 protein and lists the most common genes and DNA from its rows. For this sample there are about 340,000 distinct CDR3 sequences; 15% to 20% appear just once. Clones ranked in the top ten supply around 43% of the sample. What the treatment or condition label conveys for this sample: allogeneic hematopoietic cell transplantation with graft depleted of TCRalphabeta T cells and CD19 B cells.

The source was PBMCs, mostly from graft donor cells, collected 360 days after TCRalphabeta/CD19-depleted stem cell transplant. Receptor source: a male patient between 2 and 9 years old who had a stem cell transplant for acute lymphoblastic leukemia, so the T cells may come from the graft donor.

V gene TRBV11-2 combines with J gene TRBJ2-4; D unclear. The CDR3 extends over 18 amino acids. Germline V gene lookup returns CDR1 SGHAT and CDR2 FQNNGV. V lost 5 bases to trimming and J lost 0 bases, with 20 bases between them. The CDR3 nucleotides are TGTGCCAGCAGCACCCCCTGGGCAGACCGGGTAGCCAAAAACATTCAGTACTTC. Translating gives CASSTPWADRVAKNIQYF. Supplemented by reference TRBV11-2 and TRBJ2-4, the full variable domain reads EAGVAQSPRYKIIEKRQSVAFWCNPISGHATLYWYQQILGQGPKLLIQFQNNGVVDDSQLPKDRFSAERLKGVDSTLKIQPAKLEDSAVYLCASSTPWADRVAKNIQYFGAGTRLSVL.

The CDR3 nucleotides are TGCAGTGCTAGGGGTAGCACGAGAGATACGCAGTATTTT. Protein sequence: CSARGSTRDTQYF. This sequence joins TRBV20-1 and TRBJ2-3; D is unresolved. The CDR3 runs to 13 residues. V gave up 3 bases and J gave up 5 bases, with 12 bases separating them. The germline V gene encodes CDR1 DFQATT and CDR2 SNEGSKA (reference sequence).

There are a few counts of this clonotype. The chain employs TRBV29-1 and TRBJ2-1, with D unclear. V shed 4 bases and J shed 8 bases, with 3 bases lying between them. This CDR3 is built from 9 residues. CDR1 is SQVTM, CDR2 ANQGSEA, per germline. The CDR3 bases are TGCAGCGTTGCTGATGAGCAGTTCTTC. It yields the protein CSVADEQFF.

CDR3 nucleotide sequence: TGTGCCAGCAGTGAAGCCCATAGCAATCAGCCCCAGCATTTT. As protein: CASSEAHSNQPQHF. The genes are TRBV6-1 and TRBJ1-5; D is unresolved. The V and J ends lost 0 bases and 0 bases respectively, with 3 bases between them. The germline V gene encodes CDR1 MNHNS and CDR2 SASEGT. The CDR3 contains 14 residues.

This chain joins TRBV7-2 and TRBJ2-7, with 12 nucleotides matching TRBD2. The CDR3 totals 15 residues. V dropped 5 bases and J dropped 2; count of bases not matched to a gene: 4. Germline V CDR1 and CDR2: SGHTA, FQGNSA. CDR3 residues: CASSNRLAGAYEQYF. DNA for the CDR3: TGTGCCAGCAGCAACCGACTAGCGGGAGCCTACGAGCAGTACTTC.

The chain couples TRBV7-9 to TRBJ2-2, with TRBD1 identical over 9 bases. Germline V gives CDR1 SEHNR, CDR2 FQNEAQ (reference sequence). The CDR3 has 14 amino acids. V shed 6 bases, J shed 10 bases, and the junction held 9 bases outside the gene matches. CDR3 loop: CASRPTGGSSELFF. The CDR3 DNA follows: TGTGCCAGCAGGCCAACAGGGGGCTCTTCGGAGCTGTTTTTT.

V is TRBV12-3 or TRBV12-4 and J is TRBJ2-2; 8 nucleotides align to TRBD1. V dropped 4 bases and J dropped 1; count of bases not matched to a gene: 5. This CDR3 spans 16 amino acids. The CDR3 DNA is TGTGCCAGCAGTTACGGGACAGGATTGAACACCGGGGAGCTGTTTTTT. It specifies CASSYGTGLNTGELFF.

This clonotype was detected only a few times. The rearrangement uses TRBV6-1 and TRBJ2-1; TRBD2 agrees at 9 bases. V trimming: 6 bases; J trimming: 8 bases; junction bases outside the gene matches: 14. Looked up from germline, CDR1 is MNHNS and CDR2 is SASEGT. The CDR3 is 16 amino acids. In nucleotides, the CDR3 is TGTGCCAGCAGAACGTTAGCGGGAGAAATAAACTATGAGCAGTTCTTC. It encodes CASRTLAGEINYEQFF.

This clonotype was recorded a few times. The V gene is TRBV11-1, the J gene TRBJ2-3; 14 positions match TRBD2. This CDR3 region has 17 residues. Germline V gives CDR1 SGHAT, CDR2 FQDESV (reference sequence). V trimming: 7 bases; J trimming: 1 base; junction bases outside the gene matches: 7. As DNA, the CDR3 is TGTGCCAGCATCGGGACTAGCGGGAGCGACGGCACAGATACGCAGTATTTT. As protein: CASIGTSGSDGTDTQYF.

The gene calls are TRBV2 and TRBJ1-2; 10 nucleotides align to TRBD1. CDR1 and CDR2 (germline): SNHLY, FYNNEI. The CDR3 length is 16 residues. Trimming removed 6 bases from V and 3 bases from J; junction bases left unmatched: 10. The CDR3: CASSGSGTGEDYGYTF. CDR3 bases: TGTGCCAGCAGCGGGTCCGGGACAGGGGAGGACTATGGCTACACCTTC.

The rearrangement uses TRBV12-3 or TRBV12-4 and TRBJ2-7; D remains ambiguous. The CDR3 totals 12 residues. V gave up 7 bases and J gave up 0 bases, with 7 bases separating them. The CDR3 region is CASTESSYEQYF. The CDR3 nucleotides read TGTGCCAGCACCGAATCCTCCTACGAGCAGTACTTC.

The chain joins TRBV4-2 to TRBJ2-1; 13 nucleotides align to TRBD2. V was clipped by 0 bases and J by 7 bases; unmatched bases: 9. The CDR3 contains 18 residues. Germline CDR1 is LGHNA and CDR2 is YNFKEQ. The CDR3 region has the DNA TGTGCCAGCAGCCAAGATGCCGGACTAGCGGGAGCATGGAATGAGCAGTTCTTC. This encodes CASSQDAGLAGAWNEQFF.

The J gene is TRBJ2-5, the V gene TRBV10-3; D remains ambiguous. Germline CDR1 reads ENHRY; CDR2 reads SYGVKD. This CDR3 spans 13 amino acids. Trimming stripped 4 bases from V and 0 bases from J, with 6 bases between. DNA of the CDR3: TGTGCCATCAGTGTGGTGTACCAAGAGACCCAGTACTTC. It translates to CAISVVYQETQYF.

This clonotype has more than one count but fewer than ten. The rearrangement joins TRBV4-3 to TRBJ2-7; D gene ambiguous. CDR1 is LGHNA and CDR2 is YSLEER in the germline V gene. There are 15 residues in the CDR3. Trimming shortened V by 5 bases and J by 3 bases, and 17 bases separated the two germline ends. CDR3 protein: CASSELPYGDYEQYF. As DNA, the CDR3 is TGCGCCAGCAGCGAATTACCCTATGGAGACTACGAGCAGTACTTC.

In its sample, this clonotype was seen a few times. The chain combines TRBV28 with TRBJ2-5; 7 nucleotides line up with TRBD1. V was clipped by 2 bases and J by 2 bases; unmatched bases: 11. Germline CDR1 is MDHEN and CDR2 is SYDVKM. The CDR3 has 17 amino acids. CDR3 in DNA: TGTGCCAGCAGTTTAAGATTAGGCAACAGGGGTCAAGAGACCCAGTACTTC. It is translated as CASSLRLGNRGQETQYF.

This clonotype was seen at least ten times. J is TRBJ2-2 and V is TRBV3-1, with D uncertain. Trimming cost V 5 bases and J 4 bases, with 11 bases left between them. CDR1 is LGHDT, CDR2 YNNKEL, per germline (reference sequence). The CDR3 loop spans 14 amino acids. The CDR3 sequence: CASSTRRSTGELFF. The CDR3 region has the DNA TGTGCCAGCAGCACCCGTCGGAGCACCGGGGAGCTGTTTTTT.

At least ten counts were recorded for this clonotype. This sequence joins TRBV29-1 and TRBJ2-7; 8 bases fit TRBD1. Germline V lookup: CDR1 SQVTM, CDR2 ANQGSEA. CDR3 length: 13 amino acids. The CDR3 loop is CSISETGVHEQYF. DNA of the CDR3: TGCAGTATCTCCGAGACAGGGGTCCACGAGCAGTACTTC.

This clonotype appeared a few times. V is TRBV4-1 and J is TRBJ2-7, with a possible D match to TRBD2 (5 bases). The CDR3 loop spans 15 amino acids. Germline CDR1 is MGHRA and CDR2 is YSYEKL. Trimming shortened V by 7 bases and J by 1 base, and 17 bases separated the two germline ends. CDR3 loop: CASKVLASDSYEQYF. The CDR3 DNA reads TGCGCCAGCAAAGTCTTAGCGAGCGATTCCTACGAGCAGTACTTC.

This chain joins TRBV5-6 and TRBJ2-6; 9 nucleotides agree with TRBD1. The CDR3 extends over 19 amino acids. CDR1 is SGHDT and CDR2 is YYEEEE in the germline V gene. Trimming took 4 bases from V and 1 from J; bases not matched to a gene: 12. This CDR3 reads CASSETGGVPFSGANVLTF. CDR3 nucleotides: TGTGCCAGCAGCGAGACAGGGGGGGTTCCCTTTTCTGGGGCCAACGTCCTGACTTTC.

The rearrangement links TRBV4-2 to TRBJ1-2; no definite D call. CDR1 LGHNA and CDR2 YNFKEQ come from the germline V gene. The CDR3 contains 14 residues. Deletions cut 0 bases from V and 2 bases from J, with 7 bases between. Here the CDR3 reads CASSQDYTNYGYTF. CDR3 nucleotide sequence: TGTGCCAGCAGCCAAGACTACACGAACTATGGCTACACCTTC.

This sequence joins TRBV6-5 and TRBJ1-1; D unclear. This CDR3 region has 13 residues. The V gene lost 2 bases and the J gene lost 3 bases, with 7 bases spanning the gap. Germline V gene sequence: CDR1 MNHEY, CDR2 SVGAGI. The CDR3 DNA is TGTGCCAGCAGTTACCCGGGGTACACTGAAGCTTTCTTT. Amino acid sequence: CASSYPGYTEAFF.

In this sample, this clonotype turned up many times. CDR3 DNA sequence: TGTGCCAGCTCGAAAGGCAGGGTAACACGGGAGCAGTTCTTC. Translation: CASSKGRVTREQFF. The genes are TRBV6-1 and TRBJ2-1, with D possibly being TRBD1 (5 bases). CDR3 size: 14 residues. Trimming shortened V by 8 bases and J by 10 bases, and 21 bases separated the two germline ends. The germline V gene encodes CDR1 MNHNS and CDR2 SASEGT.

J is TRBJ2-3 and V is TRBV4-3; 9 nucleotides match TRBD2. This CDR3 is built from 18 residues. V lost 1 base, J lost 3 bases, and 11 bases stayed unmatched. CDR1 LGHNA and CDR2 YSLEER come from the germline V gene. CDR3 DNA: TGCGCCAGCAGCCAAGCCCGTAGGGCGGGAGGGCGAACAGATACGCAGTATTTT. Its translation: CASSQARRAGGRTDTQYF.

The V call is TRBV5-1, the J call TRBJ1-2, with unresolved D. V was pared by 2 bases and J by 8 bases, with 13 bases between. CDR3 length: 13 residues. Germline V gene sequence: CDR1 SGHRS, CDR2 YFSETQ. For the CDR3, the DNA is TGCGCCAGCAGCTTAAGCGAGCCCGGCGGCTACACCTTC. Encoded protein: CASSLSEPGGYTF.